Listed here are 8 T cell receptor beta chains from one sample, sequenced in a study of Graves' ophthalmopathy and Graves' hyperthyroidism. For repertoire sequencing, the TCR beta CDR3 regions were amplified from RNA transcripts. RT-PCR was first run with HTBI primers, then multiplex PCR in a second round. Each CDR3 protein gets one entry after TCRdb re-called the multiplex PCR reads with MiXCR. The table shows tens of thousands of distinct CDR3 sequences, with roughly 52% occurring only once. The material sequenced was peripheral blood. The source is an adult woman with stable Graves' hyperthyroidism.

J is TRBJ1-1 and V is TRBV2, with 9 bases lining up with TRBD1. The trim removed 8 bases at V and 7 bases at J, leaving 8 bases unmatched. Germline values: CDR1 SNHLY, CDR2 FYNNEI. CDR3 size: 13 residues. Here the CDR3 reads CASSGQGKSEAFF. The CDR3 DNA sequence: TGTGCCAGCTCGGGACAGGGAAAGAGTGAAGCTTTCTTT.

The J gene is TRBJ1-4, the V gene TRBV20-1; 12 nucleotides agree with TRBD1. This CDR3 has 15 residues. Germline V gives CDR1 DFQATT, CDR2 SNEGSKA (reference sequence). Trimming took 0 bases from V and 8 from J; bases not matched to a gene: 4. This chain's CDR3 is CSARDPGTGGEKLFF. The DNA for the CDR3 is TGCAGTGCTAGAGACCCCGGGACAGGGGGCGAAAAACTGTTTTTT.

With regard to this clonotype: Mismatch with germline at one junction end may stem from a read error. This sequence joins TRBV10-3 and TRBJ1-2; 9 bases line up with TRBD1. Germline loops: CDR1 ENHRY, CDR2 SYGVKD. The CDR3 covers 14 residues. Here the CDR3 DNA reads TGTGCCAGCAGTGCGGACAGGGGTAACTATGGCTACACCTTC. Its translation: CASSADRGNYGYTF.

The table lists this clonotype with many counts. V is TRBV9 and J is TRBJ1-1, with D unclear. The germline gives CDR1 SGDLS, CDR2 YYNGEE. CDR3 length: 14 amino acids. The V and J ends lost 4 bases and 3 bases respectively, with 13 bases between them. This chain's CDR3 is CASSPYPGDTEAFF. As DNA, the CDR3 is TGTGCCAGCAGCCCATACCCGGGAGACACTGAAGCTTTCTTT.

Remarks on this clonotype: One end of the junction is discordant with germline, which a read error may explain. This rearrangement joins TRBV7-9 to TRBJ2-7; weak D call: TRBD2 (5 bases). Germline CDR1 and CDR2: SEHNR and FQNEAQ (reference sequence). The CDR3 spans 15 residues. The CDR3 DNA reads TGTGCCAGCAGCCCTTGGGAGTGGACCAGATACGGGCAGTACTTC. It translates to CASSPWEWTRYGQYF.

This clonotype came up a few times. This chain uses TRBV20-1 with TRBJ2-7, with TRBD2 identical over 11 bases. CDR1 and CDR2 from the germline V gene are DFQATT and SNEGSKA (reference sequence). CDR3 length: 14 amino acids. The ends lost 2 bases at V and 4 bases at J; junction bases unmatched: 4. This CDR3 is CSARRLAGGYEQYF. The CDR3 DNA sequence: TGCAGTGCTAGACGGCTAGCGGGAGGATACGAGCAGTACTTC.

DNA for the CDR3: TGCAGTGCACAACCAACTAGCGGGAGGGCCGAGCAGTACTTC. Its protein is CSAQPTSGRAEQYF. The chain is built from TRBV20-1 and TRBJ2-7, with 13 bases fitting TRBD2. Germline CDR1 is DFQATT and CDR2 is SNEGSKA (reference sequence). This CDR3 has 14 residues. Germline trimming cut 6 bases from V and 6 bases from J; bases unmatched to any gene: 8.

The chain links TRBV29-1 to TRBJ1-6, with 11 bases matching TRBD1. J gave up 9 bases and V 6 bases, and 1 base lay outside the gene matches. Germline-derived CDR1 and CDR2 are SQVTM and ANQGSEA. The CDR3 sequence is 12 residues long. CDR3 DNA sequence: TGCAGCGTCGGGACAGGGGGTTCACCCCTCCACTTT. Residues: CSVGTGGSPLHF.